This TCR beta chain originates from a study of B cell selection in AIRE deficiency. Trimming shortened V by 3 bases and J by 5 bases, and 13 bases separated the two germline ends. Germline V gives CDR1 SGHTA, CDR2 FQGNSA. The length of the CDR3 is 14 residues. The repertoire was sequenced with immunoSEQ multiplex PCR; TCRdb's copy has only in-frame clones and lacks some. The sample yields about 25,000 clones, less than 97% seen once. Sorting defined conventional CD4 T cells as CD4+CD127+. Comments on this clone: The antigen is undetermined.

Study results and limitations: Tconv and Treg cells from AIRE-deficient patients resembled healthy donors in TCRBV usage, CDR3 length and diversity. Shorter CDR3s marked shared Treg sequences, biased toward few non-templated insertions. Only TCRbeta was sequenced; 35% to 40% of shared healthy Treg sequences appeared in Tconv.

This chain uses TRBV7-2 with TRBJ2-5, with a tentative D call TRBD2 (6 bases). The specimen was CD4+CD127+ conventional T cells sorted from PBMCs. This sequence was found in a human donor in good health. The CDR3 loop reads CASSFASREETQYF. The CDR3 coding sequence is TGTGCCAGCAGCTTTGCTAGCCGGGAGGAGACCCAGTACTTC.